This T cell receptor (beta chain) was sequenced for a study of T cell responses to AZD1222 COVID-19 vaccine. This clone appeared a single time. Clones were sequenced by immunoSEQ multiplex PCR, and TCRdb holds only the in-frame ones, with some missing. Of fewer than 150,000 clones in the sample, approximately 90% were seen once. This CDR3 has 16 amino acids. V lost 2 bases and J lost 2; bases outside the gene matches: 8. Germline CDR1 MNHNY, CDR2 SVGAGI (reference sequence). This receptor was taken from an adult in good health. This chain joins TRBV6-6 and TRBJ2-7; 8 bases agree with TRBD1. Specimen: peripheral blood, collected on day 0 of AZD1222 vaccination. CDR3 sequence reads: CASSYQGQAFPYEQYF. The CDR3 nucleotides are TGTGCCAGCAGTTACCAGGGACAGGCTTTCCCCTACGAGCAGTACTTC.